Below, 11 T cell receptor beta chains from the same sample are listed, as sequenced in a study of CD8+ T cells in alopecia areata. The treatment here: oral pan-JAK inhibitor, 5-10 mg twice daily. Reverse transcribed after extraction, RNA yielded cDNA as the sequencing template. TCRdb's table, derived via immunoSEQ multiplex PCR, lists solely in-frame clones and lacks some. Among around 86,000 clones listed, just over 70% were seen once. The sample in question was CD8+ T cells sorted from blood, obtained at week 44, from a patient treated with tofacitinib. The source is a human donor with alopecia areata.

This clone was seen a few times. The rearrangement joins TRBV7-6 to TRBJ2-5, with 8 bases identical to TRBD2. V was pared by 4 bases and J by 7 bases, with 8 bases of the junction left unmatched. This CDR3 contains 14 residues. CDR1 and CDR2 from the germline V gene are SGHVS and FNYEAQ. The CDR3 spells CASSYPGGSVTQYF. In DNA form, the CDR3 reads TGTGCCAGCAGCTATCCGGGGGGGTCTGTGACCCAGTACTTC. Looking up the rest from reference TRBV7-6 and TRBJ2-5 gives the full variable domain: GAGVSQSPRYKVTKRGQDVALRCDPISGHVSLYWYRQALGQGPEFLTYFNYEAQQDKSGLPNDRFSAERPEGSISTLTIQRTEQRDSAMYRCASSYPGGSVTQYFGPGTRLLVL.

This chain joins TRBV6-5 and TRBJ1-2; D gene ambiguous. This CDR3 has 13 amino acids. CDR1 is MNHEY, CDR2 SVGAGI, per germline. Between the trimmed V and J ends, which lost 6 bases and 6 bases, there was a span of 14 bases. CDR3 coding DNA: TGTGCCAGCAGACCCGGGCCGTCGGATGGCTACACCTTC. Amino acids: CASRPGPSDGYTF.

CDR3: CASSPNSRPEAFF. The CDR3 coding sequence is TGTGCCAGCTCACCAAACTCGAGGCCTGAAGCTTTCTTT. The chain joins TRBV18 to TRBJ1-1, with D hard to call. Germline values: CDR1 KGHSH, CDR2 LQKENI. The CDR3 length is 13 residues. Trimming removed 2 bases from V and 6 bases from J, with 10 bases in between.

The chain has TRBV7-9 and TRBJ2-3; 8 bases line up with TRBD2. V shed 5 bases and J 2 bases; nucleotides not matched to a gene: 3. Germline-derived CDR1 and CDR2 are SEHNR and FQNEAQ (reference sequence). This CDR3 is built from 14 residues. The CDR3: CASSGGGLTDTQYF. CDR3 DNA: TGTGCCAGCAGCGGCGGGGGGCTCACAGATACGCAGTATTTT.

The V call is TRBV7-8, the J call TRBJ1-2, with TRBD1 matching over 9 bases. This CDR3 has 17 residues. In germline, CDR1 is SGHVS, CDR2 FQNEAQ. V shed 5 bases, J shed 4 bases, and the junction held 14 bases outside the gene matches. The CDR3 nucleotides are TGTGCCAGCAGCCCCCCCCCGACAGGGGGTGGAATCTATGGCTACACCTTC. Translation: CASSPPPTGGGIYGYTF.

This chain links TRBV4-3 with TRBJ1-5; D possibly corresponds to TRBD1 (5 bases). V was shortened by 0 bases and J by 7 bases, with 19 bases between the two germline ends. From germline, CDR1 is LGHNA and CDR2 YSLEER. The CDR3 has 17 amino acids. CDR3 DNA: TGCGCCAGCAGCCAAGATCGAGTTCTGGCGGGGGGGCAGCCCCAGCATTTT. This gives the protein CASSQDRVLAGGQPQHF.

This chain links TRBV2 with TRBJ1-2, with a possible D match to TRBD1 (5 bases). The CDR3 consists of 15 residues. Trimming removed 0 bases from V and 6 bases from J, with 14 bases in between. Germline CDR1 reads SNHLY; CDR2 reads FYNNEI. CDR3 sequence (DNA): TGTGCCAGCAGTGAAGCGCCCGCCAAAGGGGATGGCTACACCTTC. Protein: CASSEAPAKGDGYTF.

The sample holds a few counts of this clone. The rearrangement joins TRBV19 to TRBJ2-7, with 7 bases fitting TRBD1. The CDR3 consists of 15 residues. Germline assignment: CDR1 LNHDA and CDR2 SQIVND (reference sequence). V lost 5 bases and J lost 1; bases outside the gene matches: 8. CDR3 residues: CASSRHRGDSYEQYF. Here the CDR3 DNA reads TGTGCCAGTAGTCGTCACAGGGGCGATTCCTACGAGCAGTACTTC.

The gene calls are TRBV15 and TRBJ2-5, with 7 bases matching TRBD2. Germline values: CDR1 LNHNV, CDR2 YYDKDF (reference sequence). The CDR3 runs to 15 residues. V was pared by 0 bases and J by 4 bases, with 5 bases of the junction left unmatched. The CDR3 loop is CATSRDPPGGETQYF. CDR3 in DNA: TGTGCCACCAGCAGAGATCCCCCGGGAGGAGAGACCCAGTACTTC. The full variable domain, in which reference TRBV15 and TRBJ2-5 provide the parts outside the CDR3, is DAMVIQNPRYQVTQFGKPVTLSCSQTLNHNVMYWYQQKSSQAPKLLFHYYDKDFNNEADTPDNFQSRRPNTSFCFLDIRSPGLGDTAMYLCATSRDPPGGETQYFGPGTRLLVL.

V usage is TRBV6-6 and J usage is TRBJ1-2; maybe TRBD1 (5 bases). In germline, CDR1 is MNHNY, CDR2 SVGAGI (reference sequence). CDR3 length: 14 amino acids. The V gene lost 4 bases and the J gene lost 1 base, with 10 bases spanning the gap. CDR3 sequence: CASSWDGINYGYTF. In DNA, the CDR3 is TGTGCCAGCAGTTGGGACGGGATTAACTATGGCTACACCTTC.

This clone was observed once. Its ends do not fully match the called genes, so a read error is possible. The chain joins TRBV29-1 to TRBJ1-1, with 8 bases aligning to TRBD1. The V gene's germline CDR1 is SQVTM and CDR2 ANQGSEA. CDR3 size: 11 residues. For the CDR3, the DNA is TGCAGCGTTGAGGTAACAGGGGGGACTGCCTTT. Protein: CSVEVTGGTAF.